The 18 T cell receptor beta chains listed next were all sequenced from one sample in a study of OX40 agonist ivuxolimab in advanced cancers. Assay: immunoSEQ multiplex PCR; the TCRdb copy retains only in-frame clones and omits some. The sample shows tens of thousands of clones, 80% to 90% of them seen only once. This sample comprised CD4+ or CD8+ T cells sorted from blood, obtained in a trial of the OX40 agonist ivuxolimab. The receptor set was obtained from an adult with an advanced solid tumor such as melanoma, head and neck, liver or kidney cancer.

The chain links TRBV5-1 to TRBJ2-7; D may be TRBD1 or TRBD2 (5 bases each). V was trimmed by 3 bases and J by 3 bases, leaving 10 bases between them. The CDR3 consists of 13 residues. Germline loops: CDR1 SGHRS, CDR2 YFSETQ. As DNA, the CDR3 is TGCGCCAGCAGCTCCCGGGACGGCTACGAGCAGTACTTC. This encodes CASSSRDGYEQYF.

This clone was picked up a small number of times. The chain couples TRBV30 to TRBJ1-1; D may be TRBD1 (5 bases). Germline V CDR1 and CDR2: GTSNPN, SVGIG (reference sequence). This CDR3 is built from 13 residues. V was pared by 8 bases and J by 0 bases, with 13 bases between. The CDR3 region has the DNA TGTGCCGGCCGCGCCAGGGTGAACACTGAAGCTTTCTTT. Amino acids: CAGRARVNTEAFF.

The chain has TRBV11-3 and TRBJ2-5; TRBD2 is a possible D gene (6 bases). Germline CDR1 SGHNT, CDR2 YENEEA. Trimming shortened V by 0 bases and J by 4 bases, and 12 bases separated the two germline ends. The CDR3 sequence is 15 residues long. CDR3 residues: CASSLDGSSGETQYF. CDR3 sequence (DNA): TGTGCCAGCAGCTTAGATGGAAGTAGCGGAGAGACCCAGTACTTC. Drawing the rest from reference TRBV11-3 and TRBJ2-5, the complete variable domain is EAGVVQSPRYKIIEKKQPVAFWCNPISGHNTLYWYLQNLGQGPELLIRYENEEAVDDSQLPKDRFSAERLKGVDSTLKIQPAELGDSAVYLCASSLDGSSGETQYFGPGTRLLVL.

This rearrangement joins TRBV5-1 to TRBJ1-2; D is unresolved. Trimming shortened V by 0 bases and J by 8 bases, and 20 bases separated the two germline ends. The germline V gene has CDR1 SGHRS and CDR2 YFSETQ. The CDR3 spans 16 residues. CDR3: CASSLVAAGQEGGYTF. The CDR3 DNA reads TGCGCCAGCAGCTTGGTAGCGGCCGGGCAGGAAGGAGGCTACACCTTC.

The chain combines TRBV28 with TRBJ2-6; no clear D. V lost 6 bases, J lost 0 bases, and 3 bases lay in between. This CDR3 is built from 13 residues. Germline CDR1 MDHEN, CDR2 SYDVKM. In nucleotides, the CDR3 is TGTGCCAGCAGACTCTCTGGGGCCAACGTCCTGACTTTC. This gives the protein CASRLSGANVLTF. Drawing the rest from reference TRBV28 and TRBJ2-6, the complete variable domain is DVKVTQSSRYLVKRTGEKVFLECVQDMDHENMFWYRQDPGLGLRLIYFSYDVKMKEKGDIPEGYSVSREKKERFSLILESASTNQTSMYLCASRLSGANVLTFGAGSRLTVL.

This clone was observed a few times. The V call is TRBV7-9, the J call TRBJ2-2; 8 bases are a match to TRBD1. Germline loops: CDR1 SEHNR, CDR2 FQNEAQ (reference sequence). Germline trimming cut 6 bases from V and 4 bases from J; bases unmatched to any gene: 7. The CDR3 has 15 amino acids. CDR3 nucleotides: TGTGCCAGCAGATCTGGACAGGGAGTCACCGGGGAGCTGTTTTTT. As protein: CASRSGQGVTGELFF. Complete variable domain (other parts from reference TRBV7-9 and TRBJ2-2): DTGVSQNPRHKITKRGQNVTFRCDPISEHNRLYWYRQTLGQGPEFLTYFQNEAQLEKSRLLSDRFSAERPKGSFSTLEIQRTEQGDSAMYLCASRSGQGVTGELFFGEGSRLTVL.

The chain joins TRBV4-3 to TRBJ2-5; D is possibly TRBD1 (6 bases). Trimming pared 1 base from V and 5 bases from J, leaving 17 bases between. Germline loops: CDR1 LGHNA, CDR2 YSLEER. The CDR3 is 16 residues long. This chain's CDR3 is CASSQGLGQIGETQYF. DNA for the CDR3: TGCGCCAGCAGCCAAGGCCTTGGACAGATCGGGGAGACCCAGTACTTC.

This clone was counted between two and nine times. The chain joins TRBV30 to TRBJ1-1; no firm D call. The CDR3 contains 17 residues. The germline V gene encodes CDR1 GTSNPN and CDR2 SVGIG (reference sequence). V shed 0 bases and J shed 0 bases, with 17 bases lying between them. The CDR3 reads CAWSVRAGLFMNTEAFF. The CDR3 nucleotides are TGTGCCTGGAGTGTTAGGGCAGGACTCTTCATGAACACTGAAGCTTTCTTT.

The chain carries TRBV5-1 and TRBJ2-1; a possible D gene is TRBD1 (6 bases). Germline CDR1 SGHRS, CDR2 YFSETQ. There are 14 residues in the CDR3. The V and J ends lost 4 bases and 6 bases respectively, with 14 bases between them. The CDR3 loop is CASSLGQPGNEQFF. The CDR3 coding sequence is TGCGCCAGCAGCCTAGGACAGCCAGGCAATGAGCAGTTCTTC.

In DNA form, the CDR3 reads TGCGCCAGCAGCCTCTCCTGGGGACTAGCGGGAGACACGCAGTATTTT. Its protein product is CASSLSWGLAGDTQYF. This sequence joins TRBV4-3 and TRBJ2-3, with TRBD2 matching 14 bases. The CDR3 has 16 residues. V lost 4 bases to trimming and J lost 9 bases; unmatched junction nucleotides: 9. Germline assignment: CDR1 LGHNA and CDR2 YSLEER.

This chain's CDR3 is CASSPQGLTDTQYF. In nucleotides, the CDR3 is TGTGCCAGCTCACCACAGGGATTAACAGATACGCAGTATTTT. The V and J genes are TRBV18 and TRBJ2-3; D is ambiguous. The V and J ends lost 1 base and 3 bases respectively, with 8 bases between them. The V gene's germline CDR1 is KGHSH and CDR2 LQKENI. CDR3 size: 14 residues. The whole variable domain, remainder taken from reference TRBV18 and TRBJ2-3, is NAGVMQNPRHLVRRRGQEARLRCSPMKGHSHVYWYRQLPEEGLKFMVYLQKENIIDESGMPKERFSAEFPKEGPSILRIQQVVRGDSAAYFCASSPQGLTDTQYFGPGTRLTVL.

This sequence joins TRBV7-6 and TRBJ2-7; 8 nucleotides agree with TRBD1. This CDR3 comprises 16 residues. Trimming cost V 4 bases and J 2 bases; bases outside gene matches: 10. Germline CDR1 and CDR2: SGHVS and FNYEAQ. The CDR3: CASSWGVRDRTYEQYF. The CDR3 region has the DNA TGTGCCAGCAGCTGGGGGGTCCGGGACAGGACCTACGAGCAGTACTTC.

This clone was seen a few times. The gene calls are TRBV5-8 and TRBJ2-1, with D unclear. The CDR3 length is 14 residues. With 2 bases removed from V and 10 bases from J, the gap between germline ends came to 16 bases. Per germline, CDR1 SGHTS and CDR2 YDEGEE. The CDR3: CASSFYYAVREQFF. Written as DNA, the CDR3 is TGTGCCAGCAGCTTCTATTACGCTGTTCGGGAGCAGTTCTTC.

The rearrangement joins TRBV18 to TRBJ1-1; D is possibly TRBD1 (6 bases). This CDR3 is 12 amino acids long. Germline values: CDR1 KGHSH, CDR2 LQKENI. Trimming stripped 3 bases from V and 6 bases from J, with 8 bases between. The CDR3 DNA reads as TGTGCCAGCTCACCCAGGGGCCCTGAAGCTTTCTTT. This translates into CASSPRGPEAFF.

This chain uses TRBV5-1 with TRBJ2-5; no definite D call. Per the germline V gene, CDR1 is SGHRS and CDR2 is YFSETQ. The ends were cut back, 4 bases at V and 5 bases at J, with 21 bases in the middle. There are 16 residues in the CDR3. The CDR3 DNA reads as TGCGCCAGCAGCCCTGCCCCGCGCGGCCACGGGGAGACCCAGTACTTC. Translation: CASSPAPRGHGETQYF.

The rearrangement uses TRBV10-3 and TRBJ2-1, with a weak D call TRBD2 (6 bases). Germline assignment: CDR1 ENHRY and CDR2 SYGVKD. This CDR3 comprises 15 residues. Trimming took 1 base from V and 6 from J, leaving 13 bases between them. The CDR3 reads CAISEYTGVSNEQFF. The CDR3 bases are TGTGCCATCAGTGAGTACACGGGAGTATCCAATGAGCAGTTCTTC.

The chain has TRBV7-8 and TRBJ2-1, with TRBD2 matching over 10 bases. This CDR3 is built from 16 residues. The V and J ends lost 3 bases and 10 bases, in that order; junction bases with no gene match: 12. Per the germline V gene, CDR1 is SGHVS and CDR2 is FQNEAQ. CDR3 amino acids: CASSLVGLAGVREQFF. The CDR3 bases are TGTGCCAGCAGCTTGGTTGGTCTAGCGGGAGTAAGAGAGCAGTTCTTC.

The rearrangement joins TRBV6-5 to TRBJ1-2; D not resolved. The CDR3 is made up of 13 amino acids. Trimming stripped 6 bases from V and 4 bases from J, with 12 bases between. Germline V gene sequence: CDR1 MNHEY, CDR2 SVGAGI. CDR3: CASSERGLYGYTF. As DNA, the CDR3 is TGTGCCAGCAGCGAAAGAGGCCTCTATGGCTACACCTTC.